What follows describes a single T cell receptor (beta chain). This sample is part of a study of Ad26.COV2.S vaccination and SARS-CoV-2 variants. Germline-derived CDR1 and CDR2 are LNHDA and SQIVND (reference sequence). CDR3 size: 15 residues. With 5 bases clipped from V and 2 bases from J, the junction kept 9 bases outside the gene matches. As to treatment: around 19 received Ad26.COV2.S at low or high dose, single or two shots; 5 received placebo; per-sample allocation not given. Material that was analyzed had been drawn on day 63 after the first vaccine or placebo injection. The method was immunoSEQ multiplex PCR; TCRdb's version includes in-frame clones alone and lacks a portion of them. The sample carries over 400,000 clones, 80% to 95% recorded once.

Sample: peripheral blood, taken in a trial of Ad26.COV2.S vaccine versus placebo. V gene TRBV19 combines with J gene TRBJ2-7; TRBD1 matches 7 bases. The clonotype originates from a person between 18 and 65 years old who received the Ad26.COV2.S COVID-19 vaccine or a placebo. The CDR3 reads CASSWGQTYPYEQYF. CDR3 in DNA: TGTGCCAGTAGTTGGGGACAGACATACCCCTACGAGCAGTACTTC.